The TCR beta chain under discussion was sequenced for a study of regulatory T cells in long-lasting Graves disease. Library construction for TCR beta used iRepertoire HTBI primers and Arm-PCR of CDR3 regions. TCRdb independently ran MiXCR on the multiplex PCR reads; one entry per CDR3 protein. There are just over 600,000 distinct CDR3 sequences in the sample; roughly 15% occur only once, and around a sixth lies in the top ten. Documented time point: newly diagnosed GD, antithyroid drugs for less than 3 months. After RNA was extracted from PBMCs, the TCR library was made from it. Roughly 8.4 milliliters of peripheral blood were drawn into EDTA tubes. The germline V gene encodes CDR1 KGHDR and CDR2 SFDVKD. This CDR3 is 13 amino acids long. The V and J ends lost 5 bases and 2 bases respectively, with 6 bases between them. These sequences were also reported in another study, on T cells in Graves' hyperthyroidism and ophthalmopathy. That paper notes: The study left out patients who had uncontrolled infection, other autoimmune disease, pregnancy or lactation. Onset of ophthalmopathy came a median roughly 6.9 months after the model predicted it.

The V gene is TRBV24-1, the J gene TRBJ2-4; the D gene is possibly TRBD2 (5 bases). Sequenced here: peripheral blood mononuclear cells (PBMCs), sampled at new diagnosis, from a patient treated with antithyroid drugs. The sequence was obtained from a woman in her thirties with Graves disease. CDR3 coding DNA: TGTGCCACCAGTGGAGGGACCAAAAACATTCAGTACTTC. Encoded protein: CATSGGTKNIQYF.